This T cell receptor (beta chain) was sequenced in a study of a mutant IDH1 vaccine in newly diagnosed glioma. About the study: Vaccines began 4-6 weeks after radiotherapy alone, or with temozolomide cycles. Treatment recipients were approximately 60% male and about 40% female, and their mean age was roughly 40 years. V12 fell at week 35 and V13, the study end, at week 47. General study findings and limits: Shifts in the top peripheral T cell clonotypes seemed unrelated to pseudoprogression.

Concerning this clone itself: Its target is not known.

Method: immunoSEQ multiplex PCR; TCRdb's copy keeps in-frame clones and lacks some. The table lists over 30,000 clones, about 87% of them singletons. Time point defined: week 47, end of study. Vaccinated patients received 300 ug of mutant IDH1 20-mer peptide per dose, with topical imiquimod. Germline CDR1 is SGHRS and CDR2 is YFSETQ. Trimming removed 2 bases at V and 6 bases at J, with 11 bases between. CDR3 size: 14 residues. The receptor was derived from a woman aged 25 to 45 with glioma. This rearrangement joins TRBV5-1 to TRBJ1-4; D ambiguous. The sequenced sample was PBMCs, obtained from a glioma patient whose treatment included an IDH1 peptide vaccine. CDR3 region: CASSFYRLDEKLFF. The CDR3 coding sequence is TGCGCCAGCAGCTTCTACCGACTAGATGAAAAACTGTTTTTT.